This TCR beta chain was identified during a study of blood T cell repertoires in COVID-19. Looking at the study overall: Acute and convalescent COVID-19 samples came from the United States, Italy and Spain. Sources were T cells, B-cell-depleted T cells, or PBMCs; the material itself was cDNA or gDNA.

The V gene's germline CDR1 is KGHSH and CDR2 LQKENI. CDR3 size: 15 residues. J was trimmed by 4 bases and V by 6 bases; bases with no gene match: 7. Data came from immunoSEQ multiplex PCR; TCRdb stores just in-frame clones and leaves some out. The sample has 77,000 or so clones, 83% seen once. The receptor was derived from a woman in her sixties with acute or convalescent COVID-19. This chain links TRBV18 with TRBJ1-1; 11 bases align to TRBD1. Sequencing used peripheral blood. The CDR3 DNA sequence: TGTGCCAGCTCCCAGGACGGGACAGGGGGCACTGAAGCTTTCTTT. It specifies CASSQDGTGGTEAFF.